This T cell receptor beta chain was captured by sequencing in a study of blood T cells in healthy people across ages. A sample-barcoded 5' primer and a J-beta primer mix were used in a second PCR of about 6 to 11 cycles. TCRdb processed the 5' RACE reads anew with MiXCR; each CDR3 protein has one entry. The sample has roughly 550,000 distinct CDR3 sequences, about 24% seen once. Total RNA was isolated from each sample in quantities of at least 6 micrograms. This clonotype was seen a few times. The same data also contributed to another study, on T cells of mothers and their children. This second study says: Five or six children, together with their three healthy Caucasian mothers, made up the donors.

The sequence was obtained from a boy under 18 in good health. Sequences were obtained from blood.

The CDR3 loop is CASSSGTTNSYEQYF. CDR3 DNA: TGCGCCAGCAGCTCCGGGACAACTAACTCCTACGAGCAGTACTTC. The gene calls are TRBV5-1 and TRBJ2-7; a weak D match, TRBD1 (6 bases). Germline loops: CDR1 SGHRS, CDR2 YFSETQ. Trimming pared 3 bases from V and 0 bases from J, leaving 13 bases between. The CDR3 contains 15 residues. Looking up the rest from reference TRBV5-1 and TRBJ2-7 gives the full variable domain: KAGVTQTPRYLIKTRGQQVTLSCSPISGHRSVSWYQQTPGQGLQFLFEYFSETQRNKGNFPGRFSGRQFSNSRSEMNVSTLELGDSALYLCASSSGTTNSYEQYFGPGTRLTVT.